Reported below is one T cell receptor (beta chain). Its target antigen remains unknown. One base away there is no much larger clone; base qualities are not given. The instrument given in TCRdb is Illumina HiSeq 2500. Quantitative 5'-RACE with molecular barcodes was the method used to prepare the TCR beta libraries. The study's own analysis went as follows. Disease-linked TCR variants were identified with a new computational method built on a probabilistic model of VDJ rearrangement. The public reads were reprocessed in TCRdb via fastp at Q25 and MiXCR, keeping in-frame beta chains. Identical CDR3 proteins give one entry, which carries the most common genes and DNA. The V and J calls, along with clone size, are taken from TCRdb and not from the paper's own processing. The sample has about 500,000 distinct CDR3 sequences on record, roughly 5.3% of them singletons. The ten largest clones add up to roughly 3.3% of the sample.

The germline V gene gives CDR1 as SGHRS and CDR2 as YFSETQ. From cysteine to phenylalanine, the CDR3 is 12 amino acids long. The sequence is cut down to CDR3 DNA, 36 bases in frame from base 1. Trimming removed 0 bases from V and 10 bases from J, leaving 8 bases between the germline ends. The data were obtained in a study of CD8 T cells in ankylosing spondylitis (dated by TCRdb to the late 2010s). Looking at the study overall: To find TCR variants linked to disease, the study profiled T cell receptor beta repertoires in ankylosing spondylitis patients and healthy donors. The full study cohort comprised approximately 23 ankylosing spondylitis patients and approximately 100 healthy donors. Peripheral blood was sampled, and synovial fluid was also collected from ankylosing spondylitis patients.

What the work shows at the level of the full study, not this receptor alone: The disease-linked clones showed a CD8+ phenotype and occurred at relatively low frequencies in peripheral blood. Some TCR beta motif variants had previously been reported in synovial fluid and blood of reactive arthritis patients, which suggested common disease-initiation mechanisms. Blood from ankylosing spondylitis patients appeared to be characterized by a TCR beta motif made up of eight highly homologous amino acid variants. The disease-linked clones were reported as significantly enriched in matched synovial fluid samples from ankylosing spondylitis patients.

Material: blood, either unsorted or a sorted T cell fraction (not recorded which). The chain is made from TRBV5-1 and TRBJ2-1; too little of a D gene remains to name it. The receptor was isolated from a male donor with ankylosing spondylitis. The DNA reads TGCGCCAGCAGCTTGGCCTTGGGGGAGCAGTTCTTC. Its coded protein is CASSLALGEQFF.